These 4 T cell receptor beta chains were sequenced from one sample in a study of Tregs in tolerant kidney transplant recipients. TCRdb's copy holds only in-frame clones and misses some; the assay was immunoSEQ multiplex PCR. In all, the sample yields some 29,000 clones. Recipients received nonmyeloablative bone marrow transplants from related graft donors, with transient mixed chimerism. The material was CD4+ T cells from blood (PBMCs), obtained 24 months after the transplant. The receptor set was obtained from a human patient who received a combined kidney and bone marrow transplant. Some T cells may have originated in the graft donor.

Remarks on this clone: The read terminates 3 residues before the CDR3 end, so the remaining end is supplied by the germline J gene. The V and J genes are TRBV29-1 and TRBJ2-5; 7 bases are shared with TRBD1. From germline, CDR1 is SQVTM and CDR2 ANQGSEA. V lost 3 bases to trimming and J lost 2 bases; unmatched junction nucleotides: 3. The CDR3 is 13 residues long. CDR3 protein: CSVDGTEQETQYF. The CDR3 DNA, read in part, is TGCAGCGTTGACGGGACAGAACAAGAGACC. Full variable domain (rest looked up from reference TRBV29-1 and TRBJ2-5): SAVISQKPSRDICQRGTSLTIQCQVDSQVTMMFWYRQQPGQSLTLIATANQGSEATYESGFVIDKFPISRPNLTFSTLTVSNMSPEDSSIYLCSVDGTEQETQYFGPGTRLLVL.

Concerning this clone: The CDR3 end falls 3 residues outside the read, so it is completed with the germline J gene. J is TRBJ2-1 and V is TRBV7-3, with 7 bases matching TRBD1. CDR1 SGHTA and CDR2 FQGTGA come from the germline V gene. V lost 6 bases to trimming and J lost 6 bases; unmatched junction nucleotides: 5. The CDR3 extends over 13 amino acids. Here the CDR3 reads CASSDTGVNEQFF. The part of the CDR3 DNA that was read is TGTGCCAGCAGTGATACAGGGGTCAATGAG.

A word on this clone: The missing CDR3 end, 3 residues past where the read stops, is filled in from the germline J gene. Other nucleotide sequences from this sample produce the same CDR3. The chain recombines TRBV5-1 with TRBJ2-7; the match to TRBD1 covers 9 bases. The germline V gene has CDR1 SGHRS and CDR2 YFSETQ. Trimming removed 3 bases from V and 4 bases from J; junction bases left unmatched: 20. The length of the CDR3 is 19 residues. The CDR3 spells CASSSAGSRKTGGRYEQYF. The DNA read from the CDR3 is TGCGCCAGCAGCTCGGCGGGTTCGCGGAAAACAGGGGGCAGGTACGAG. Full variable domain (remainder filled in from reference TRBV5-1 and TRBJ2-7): KAGVTQTPRYLIKTRGQQVTLSCSPISGHRSVSWYQQTPGQGLQFLFEYFSETQRNKGNFPGRFSGRQFSNSRSEMNVSTLELGDSALYLCASSSAGSRKTGGRYEQYFGPGTRLTVT.

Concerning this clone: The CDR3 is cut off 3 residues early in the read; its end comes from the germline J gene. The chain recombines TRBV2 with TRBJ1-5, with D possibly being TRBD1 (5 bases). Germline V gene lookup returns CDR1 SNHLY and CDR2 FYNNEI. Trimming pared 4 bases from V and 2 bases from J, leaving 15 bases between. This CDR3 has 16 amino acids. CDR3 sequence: CASSGGGIRGNQPQHF. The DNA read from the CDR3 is TGTGCCAGCAGTGGGGGGGGGATCCGGGGCAATCAGCCC.